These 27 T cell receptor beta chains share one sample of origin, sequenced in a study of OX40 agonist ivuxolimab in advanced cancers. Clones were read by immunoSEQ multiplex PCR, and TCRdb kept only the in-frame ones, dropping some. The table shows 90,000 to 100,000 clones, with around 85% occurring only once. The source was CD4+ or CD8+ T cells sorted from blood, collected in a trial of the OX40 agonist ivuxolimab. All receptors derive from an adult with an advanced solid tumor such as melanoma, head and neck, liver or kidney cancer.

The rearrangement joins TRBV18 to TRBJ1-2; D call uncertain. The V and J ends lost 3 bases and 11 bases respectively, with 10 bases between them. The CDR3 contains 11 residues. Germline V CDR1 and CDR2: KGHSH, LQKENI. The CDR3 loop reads CASSPVKGYTF. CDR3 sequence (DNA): TGTGCCAGCTCACCGGTTAAGGGTTACACCTTC.

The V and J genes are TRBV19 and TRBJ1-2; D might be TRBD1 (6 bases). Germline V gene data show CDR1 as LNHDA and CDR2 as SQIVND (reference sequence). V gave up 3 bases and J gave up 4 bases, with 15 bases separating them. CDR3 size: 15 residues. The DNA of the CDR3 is TGTGCCAGTAGTATGAAACAGGGTGGAAGCTATGGCTACACCTTC. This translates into CASSMKQGGSYGYTF.

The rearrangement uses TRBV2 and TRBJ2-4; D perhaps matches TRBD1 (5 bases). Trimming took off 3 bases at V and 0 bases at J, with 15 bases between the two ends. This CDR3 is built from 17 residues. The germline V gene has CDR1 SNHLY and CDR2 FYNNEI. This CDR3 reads CASSEWTLKVAKNIQYF. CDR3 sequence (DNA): TGTGCCAGCAGTGAGTGGACACTGAAAGTAGCCAAAAACATTCAGTACTTC.

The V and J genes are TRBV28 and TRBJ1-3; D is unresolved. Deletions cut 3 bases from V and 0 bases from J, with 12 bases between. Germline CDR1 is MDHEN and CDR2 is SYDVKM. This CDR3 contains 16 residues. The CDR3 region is CASSFYGRSSGNTIYF. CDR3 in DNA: TGTGCCAGCAGTTTTTACGGACGGAGCTCTGGAAACACCATATATTTT.

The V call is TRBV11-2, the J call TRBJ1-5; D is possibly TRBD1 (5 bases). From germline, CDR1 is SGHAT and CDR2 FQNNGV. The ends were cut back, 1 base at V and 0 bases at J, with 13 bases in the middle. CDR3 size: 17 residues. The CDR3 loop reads CASSLGTRGGSNQPQHF. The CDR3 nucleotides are TGTGCCAGCAGCTTAGGTACGAGGGGAGGTAGCAATCAGCCCCAGCATTTT.

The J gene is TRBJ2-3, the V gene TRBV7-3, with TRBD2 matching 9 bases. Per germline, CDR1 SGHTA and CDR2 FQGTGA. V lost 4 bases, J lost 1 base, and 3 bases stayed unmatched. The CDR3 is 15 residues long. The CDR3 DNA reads TGTGCCAGCAGCTCTTCTAGCGGGGGCACAGATACGCAGTATTTT. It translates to CASSSSSGGTDTQYF.

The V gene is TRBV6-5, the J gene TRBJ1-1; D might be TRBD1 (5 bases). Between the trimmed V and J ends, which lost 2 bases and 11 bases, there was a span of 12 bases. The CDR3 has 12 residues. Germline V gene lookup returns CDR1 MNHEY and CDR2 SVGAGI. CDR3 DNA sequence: TGTGCCAGCAGTTACGGCCAGGGTAAGGCTTTCTTT. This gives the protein CASSYGQGKAFF.

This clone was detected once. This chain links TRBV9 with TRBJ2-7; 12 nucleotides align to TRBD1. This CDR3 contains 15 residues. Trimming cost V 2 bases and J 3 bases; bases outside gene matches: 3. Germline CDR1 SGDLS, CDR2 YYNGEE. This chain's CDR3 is CASSVGQGAHYEQYF. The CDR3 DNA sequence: TGTGCCAGCAGCGTGGGACAGGGGGCCCACTACGAGCAGTACTTC. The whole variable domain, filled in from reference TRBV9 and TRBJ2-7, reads DSGVTQTPKHLITATGQRVTLRCSPRSGDLSVYWYQQSLDQGLQFLIQYYNGEERAKGNILERFSAQQFPDLHSELNLSSLELGDSALYFCASSVGQGAHYEQYFGPGTRLTVT.

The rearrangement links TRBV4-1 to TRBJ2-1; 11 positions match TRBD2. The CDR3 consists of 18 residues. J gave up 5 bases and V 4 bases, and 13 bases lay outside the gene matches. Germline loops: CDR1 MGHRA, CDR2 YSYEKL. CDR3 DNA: TGCGCCAGCAGCCTCTACGTCCCTCTAGCGGGGGGCCACAATGAGCAGTTCTTC. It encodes CASSLYVPLAGGHNEQFF.

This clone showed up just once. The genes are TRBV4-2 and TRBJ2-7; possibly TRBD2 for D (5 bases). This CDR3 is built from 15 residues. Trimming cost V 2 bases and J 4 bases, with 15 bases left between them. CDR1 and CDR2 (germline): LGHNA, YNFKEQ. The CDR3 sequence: CASSQTPAAAYEQYF. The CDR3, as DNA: TGTGCCAGCAGCCAAACGCCAGCGGCCGCATACGAGCAGTACTTC.

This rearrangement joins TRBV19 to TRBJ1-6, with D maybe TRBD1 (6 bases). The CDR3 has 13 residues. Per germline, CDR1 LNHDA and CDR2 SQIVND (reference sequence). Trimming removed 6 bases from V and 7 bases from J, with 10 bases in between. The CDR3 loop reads CASRSQGNSPLHF. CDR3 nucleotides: TGTGCCAGTAGGAGCCAGGGGAATTCACCCCTCCACTTT.

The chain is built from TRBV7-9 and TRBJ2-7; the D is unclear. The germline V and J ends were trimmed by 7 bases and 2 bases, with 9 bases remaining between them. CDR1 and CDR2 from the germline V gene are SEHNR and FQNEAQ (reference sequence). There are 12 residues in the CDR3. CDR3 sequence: CASTEEAYEQYF. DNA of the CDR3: TGTGCCAGCACCGAAGAGGCCTACGAGCAGTACTTC.

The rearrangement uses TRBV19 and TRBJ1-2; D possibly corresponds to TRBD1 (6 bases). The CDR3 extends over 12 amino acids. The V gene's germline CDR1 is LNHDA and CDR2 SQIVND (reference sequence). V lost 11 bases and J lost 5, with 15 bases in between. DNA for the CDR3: TGTGCCGGCCGGGGGGCAGGGTATGGCTACACCTTC. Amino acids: CAGRGAGYGYTF.

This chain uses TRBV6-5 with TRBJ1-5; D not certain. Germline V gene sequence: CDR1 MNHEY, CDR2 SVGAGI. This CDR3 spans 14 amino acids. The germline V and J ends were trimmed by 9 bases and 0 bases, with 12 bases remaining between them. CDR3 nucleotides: TGTGCCAGTATGGACCGACATAGCAATCAGCCCCAGCATTTT. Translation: CASMDRHSNQPQHF.

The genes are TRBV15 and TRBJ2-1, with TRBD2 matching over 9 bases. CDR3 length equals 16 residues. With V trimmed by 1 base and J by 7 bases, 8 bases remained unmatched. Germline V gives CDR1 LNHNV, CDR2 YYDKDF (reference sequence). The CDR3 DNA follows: TGTGCCACCAGCAGAGCGCTAGCGGGAACTAAGAATGAGCAGTTCTTC. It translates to CATSRALAGTKNEQFF.

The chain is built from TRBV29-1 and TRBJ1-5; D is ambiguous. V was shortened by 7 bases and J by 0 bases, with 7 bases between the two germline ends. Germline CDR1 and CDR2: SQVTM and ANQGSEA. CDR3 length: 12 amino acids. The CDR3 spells CSAKYSNQPQHF. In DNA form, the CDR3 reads TGCAGCGCCAAGTATAGCAATCAGCCCCAGCATTTT.

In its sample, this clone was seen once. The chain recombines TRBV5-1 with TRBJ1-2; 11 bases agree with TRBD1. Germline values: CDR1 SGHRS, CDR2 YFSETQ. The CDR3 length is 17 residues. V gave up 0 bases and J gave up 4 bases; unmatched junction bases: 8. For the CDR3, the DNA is TGCGCCAGCAGCTTGGGGACCGGGACAGGGGGACTCTATGGCTACACCTTC. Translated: CASSLGTGTGGLYGYTF.

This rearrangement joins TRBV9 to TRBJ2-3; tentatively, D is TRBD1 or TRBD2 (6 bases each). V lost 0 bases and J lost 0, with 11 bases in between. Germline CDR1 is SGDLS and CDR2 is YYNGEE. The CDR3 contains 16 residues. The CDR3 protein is CASSVGGAVSTDTQYF. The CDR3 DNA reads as TGTGCCAGCAGCGTAGGGGGGGCCGTTAGCACAGATACGCAGTATTTT.

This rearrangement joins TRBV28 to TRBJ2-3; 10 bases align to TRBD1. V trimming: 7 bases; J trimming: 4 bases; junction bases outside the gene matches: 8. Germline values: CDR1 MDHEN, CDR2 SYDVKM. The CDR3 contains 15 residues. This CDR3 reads CASISSGTGADTQYF. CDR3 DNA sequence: TGTGCCAGCATCAGCTCCGGGACAGGGGCAGATACGCAGTATTTT.

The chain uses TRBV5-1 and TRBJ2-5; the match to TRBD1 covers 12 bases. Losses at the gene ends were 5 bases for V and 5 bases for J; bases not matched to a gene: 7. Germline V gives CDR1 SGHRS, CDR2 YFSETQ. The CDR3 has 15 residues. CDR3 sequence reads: CASRSPGQGAETQYF. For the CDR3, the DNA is TGCGCCAGCAGGTCTCCGGGACAGGGGGCCGAGACCCAGTACTTC.

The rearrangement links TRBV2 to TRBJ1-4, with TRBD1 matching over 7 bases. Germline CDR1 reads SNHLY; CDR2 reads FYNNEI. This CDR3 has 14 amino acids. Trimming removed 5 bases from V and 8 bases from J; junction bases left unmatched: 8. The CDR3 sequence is CASSLGGAGEKLFF. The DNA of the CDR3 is TGTGCCAGCAGTCTAGGGGGCGCGGGGGAAAAACTGTTTTTT.

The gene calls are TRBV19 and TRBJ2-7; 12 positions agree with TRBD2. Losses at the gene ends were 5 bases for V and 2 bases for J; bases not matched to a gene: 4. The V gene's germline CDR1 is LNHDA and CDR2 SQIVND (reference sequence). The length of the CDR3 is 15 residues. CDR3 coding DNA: TGTGCCAGTAGTCCAGGACTAGCGGGACCCTACGAGCAGTACTTC. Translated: CASSPGLAGPYEQYF. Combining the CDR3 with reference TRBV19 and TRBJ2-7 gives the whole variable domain DGGITQSPKYLFRKEGQNVTLSCEQNLNHDAMYWYRQDPGQGLRLIYYSQIVNDFQKGDIAEGYSVSREKKESFPLTVTSAQKNPTAFYLCASSPGLAGPYEQYFGPGTRLTVT.

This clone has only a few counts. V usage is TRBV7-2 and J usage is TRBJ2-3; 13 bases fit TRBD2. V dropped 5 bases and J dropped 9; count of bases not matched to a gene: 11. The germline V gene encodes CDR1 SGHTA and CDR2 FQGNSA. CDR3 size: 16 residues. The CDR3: CASSATLAGGQGTQYF. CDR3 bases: TGTGCCAGCAGCGCGACACTAGCGGGGGGGCAGGGCACGCAGTATTTT.

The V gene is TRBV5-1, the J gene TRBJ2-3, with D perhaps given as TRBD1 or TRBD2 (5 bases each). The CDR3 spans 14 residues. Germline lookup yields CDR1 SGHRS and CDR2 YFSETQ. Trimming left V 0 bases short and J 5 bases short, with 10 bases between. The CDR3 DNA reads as TGCGCCAGCAGCTTGGACGGGGCGAAAGATACGCAGTATTTT. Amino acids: CASSLDGAKDTQYF.

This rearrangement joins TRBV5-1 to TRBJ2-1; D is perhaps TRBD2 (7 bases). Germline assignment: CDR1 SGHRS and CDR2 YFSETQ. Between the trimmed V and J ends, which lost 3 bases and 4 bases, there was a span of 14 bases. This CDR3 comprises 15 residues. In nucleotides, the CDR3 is TGCGCCAGCAGCTCCCGAGAGGGGGGGTACAATGAGCAGTTCTTC. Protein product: CASSSREGGYNEQFF.

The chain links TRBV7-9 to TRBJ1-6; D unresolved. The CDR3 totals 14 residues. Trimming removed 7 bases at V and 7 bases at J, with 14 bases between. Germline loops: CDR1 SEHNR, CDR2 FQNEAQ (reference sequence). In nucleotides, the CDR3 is TGTGCCAGCACCCATGGGCGGGAGAATTCACCCCTCCACTTT. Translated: CASTHGRENSPLHF.

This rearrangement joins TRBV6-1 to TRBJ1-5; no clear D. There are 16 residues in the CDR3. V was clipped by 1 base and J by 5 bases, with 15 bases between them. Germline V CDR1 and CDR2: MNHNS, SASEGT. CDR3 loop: CASSEGELPPYQPQHF. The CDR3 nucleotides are TGTGCCAGCAGTGAAGGGGAACTACCCCCTTATCAGCCCCAGCATTTT.